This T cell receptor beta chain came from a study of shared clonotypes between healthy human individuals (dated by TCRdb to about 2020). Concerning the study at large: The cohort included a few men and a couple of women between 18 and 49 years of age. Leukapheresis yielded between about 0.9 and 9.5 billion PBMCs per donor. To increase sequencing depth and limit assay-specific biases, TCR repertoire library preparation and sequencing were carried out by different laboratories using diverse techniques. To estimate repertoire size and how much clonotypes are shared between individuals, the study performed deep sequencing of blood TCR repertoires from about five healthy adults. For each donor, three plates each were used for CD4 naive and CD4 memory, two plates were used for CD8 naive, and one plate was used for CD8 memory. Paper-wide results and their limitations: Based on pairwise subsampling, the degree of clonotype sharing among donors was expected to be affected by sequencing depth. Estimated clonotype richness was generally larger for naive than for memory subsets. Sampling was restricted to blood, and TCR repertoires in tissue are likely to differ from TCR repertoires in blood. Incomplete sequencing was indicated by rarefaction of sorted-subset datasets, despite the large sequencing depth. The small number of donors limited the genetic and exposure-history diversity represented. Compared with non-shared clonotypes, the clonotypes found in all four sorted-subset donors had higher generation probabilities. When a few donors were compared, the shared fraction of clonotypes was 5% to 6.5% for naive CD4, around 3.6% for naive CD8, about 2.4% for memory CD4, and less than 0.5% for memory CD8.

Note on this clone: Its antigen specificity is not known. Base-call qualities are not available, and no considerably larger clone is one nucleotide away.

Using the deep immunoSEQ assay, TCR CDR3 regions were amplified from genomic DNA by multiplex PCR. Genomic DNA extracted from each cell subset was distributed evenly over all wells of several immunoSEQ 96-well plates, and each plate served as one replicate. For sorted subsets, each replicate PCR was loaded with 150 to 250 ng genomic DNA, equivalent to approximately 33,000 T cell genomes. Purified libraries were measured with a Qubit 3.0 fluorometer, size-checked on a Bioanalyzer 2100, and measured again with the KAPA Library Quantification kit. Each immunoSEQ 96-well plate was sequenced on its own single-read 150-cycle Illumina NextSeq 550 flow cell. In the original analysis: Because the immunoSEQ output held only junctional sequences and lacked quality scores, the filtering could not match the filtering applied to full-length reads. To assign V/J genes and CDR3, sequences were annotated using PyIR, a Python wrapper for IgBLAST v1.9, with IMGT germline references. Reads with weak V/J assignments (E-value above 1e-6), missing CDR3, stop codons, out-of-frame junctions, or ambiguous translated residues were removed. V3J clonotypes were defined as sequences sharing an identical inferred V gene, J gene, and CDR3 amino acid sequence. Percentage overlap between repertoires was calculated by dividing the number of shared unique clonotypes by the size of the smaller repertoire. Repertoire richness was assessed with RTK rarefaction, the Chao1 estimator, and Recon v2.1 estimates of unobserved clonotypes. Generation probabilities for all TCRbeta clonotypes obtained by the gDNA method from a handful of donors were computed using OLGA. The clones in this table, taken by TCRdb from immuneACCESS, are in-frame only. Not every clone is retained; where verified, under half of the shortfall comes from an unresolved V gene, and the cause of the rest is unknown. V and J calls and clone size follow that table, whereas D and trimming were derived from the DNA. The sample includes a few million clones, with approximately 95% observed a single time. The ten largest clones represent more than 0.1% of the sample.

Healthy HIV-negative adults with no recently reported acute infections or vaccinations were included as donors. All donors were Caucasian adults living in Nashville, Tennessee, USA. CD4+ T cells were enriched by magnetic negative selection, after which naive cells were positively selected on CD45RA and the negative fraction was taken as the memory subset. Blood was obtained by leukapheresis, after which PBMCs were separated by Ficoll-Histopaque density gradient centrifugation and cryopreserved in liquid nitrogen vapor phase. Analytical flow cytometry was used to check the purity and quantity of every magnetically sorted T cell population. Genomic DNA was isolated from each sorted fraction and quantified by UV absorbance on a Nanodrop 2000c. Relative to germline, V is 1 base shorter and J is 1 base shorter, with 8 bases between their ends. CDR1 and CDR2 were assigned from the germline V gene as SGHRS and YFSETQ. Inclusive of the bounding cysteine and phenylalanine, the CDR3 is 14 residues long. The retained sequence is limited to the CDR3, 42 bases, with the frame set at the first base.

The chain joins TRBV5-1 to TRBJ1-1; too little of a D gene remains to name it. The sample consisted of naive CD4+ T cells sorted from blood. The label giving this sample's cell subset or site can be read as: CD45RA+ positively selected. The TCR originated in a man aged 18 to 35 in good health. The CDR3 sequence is CASSLHVQNTEAFF. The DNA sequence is TGCGCCAGCAGCTTGCACGTCCAGAACACTGAAGCTTTCTTT.